This T cell receptor beta chain is from a study of blood T cell repertoires in COVID-19. The germline CDR1 and CDR2 sequences are MNHEY and SVGAGI. V was clipped by 6 bases and J by 3 bases; unmatched bases: 4. This CDR3 region has 14 residues. Clones were sequenced by immunoSEQ multiplex PCR, and TCRdb holds only the in-frame ones, with some missing. The repertoire holds over 110,000 clones, 84% seen once, with roughly 3.8% in the top ten. This receptor was identified in a man aged 45-65 years in a cohort exposed to, infected with or recovered from COVID-19 (not recorded which). V gene TRBV6-5 combines with J gene TRBJ2-2; 7 positions agree with TRBD2. Material: PBMCs or T cells enriched from blood (not recorded which). CDR3 in amino acids: CASRAGFDTGELFF. The CDR3 nucleotides read TGTGCCAGCAGAGCGGGATTCGACACCGGGGAGCTGTTTTTT.